Listed below are T cell receptor beta chains from one sample, sequenced in a study of cytomegalovirus exposure and HLA in healthy donors. This table comes from immunoSEQ multiplex PCR, and its TCRdb copy is limited to in-frame clones, with some not included. Here the sample spans approximately 190,000 clones, 80% to 90% being singletons. What was sequenced was PBMCs. Receptors were obtained from a woman in her thirties in good health and CMV-seropositive. Both conserved end residues are part of each CDR3. A D gene is named only where the DNA matches it firmly. A clone size is listed for some rows: how often the clone was seen (once, few, many), or a class if it is expanded.

clone_size j_call d_call v_call cdr3_aa cdr3_nt
- TRBJ2-1 TRBD2 TRBV11-3 CASSLLAGGVDEQFF TGTGCCAGCAGCTTGCTAGCGGGAGGGGTGGATGAGCAGTTCTTC
- TRBJ2-5 TRBD2 TRBV30 CAWHRSGIQETQYF TGTGCCTGGCACCGTAGCGGGATCCAAGAGACCCAGTACTTC
- TRBJ1-5 - TRBV27 CASSPRVDQPQHF TGTGCCAGCAGTCCTCGGGTTGATCAGCCCCAGCATTTT
few TRBJ2-7 TRBD2 TRBV4-1 CASSQRSGSIYEQYF TGCGCCAGCAGCCAAAGAAGCGGGAGTATATACGAGCAGTACTTC
- TRBJ2-3 - TRBV28 CASRPGTSTDTQYF TGTGCCAGCAGGCCCGGGACAAGCACAGATACGCAGTATTTT
- TRBJ2-5 - TRBV7-8 CASSLAIGTPTTPQETQYF TGTGCCAGCAGCTTAGCAATCGGGACACCTACTACCCCTCAAGAGACCCAGTACTTC
- TRBJ1-1 - TRBV9 CASSPSVALRGTEAFF TGTGCCAGCAGCCCCAGTGTGGCCCTCCGGGGCACTGAAGCTTTCTTT
- TRBJ2-7 - TRBV28 CASTLAVRDNYEQYF TGTGCCAGCACACTAGCCGTTAGGGATAACTACGAGCAGTACTTC
- TRBJ1-2 TRBD1 TRBV9 CASSRGTGVNYGYTF TGTGCCAGCAGCAGAGGGACAGGGGTTAACTATGGCTACACCTTC
- TRBJ2-5 TRBD1 TRBV5-4 CASSDGQGETQYF TGTGCCAGCAGCGACGGACAGGGGGAGACCCAGTACTTC
- TRBJ2-1 TRBD2 TRBV5-1 CASSPLVSSGGINEQFF TGCGCCAGCAGCCCTTTGGTTTCTAGCGGGGGGATCAATGAGCAGTTCTTC
- TRBJ2-7 - TRBV7-8 CASSLESGASAEQYF TGTGCCAGCAGCTTAGAATCGGGAGCCTCTGCCGAGCAGTACTTC
few TRBJ2-5 - TRBV7-6 CAVGKETQYF TGTGCCGTCGGGAAGGAGACCCAGTACTTC
- TRBJ1-1 - TRBV30 CAWTGKGRTEAFF TGTGCCTGGACAGGCAAGGGGAGGACTGAAGCTTTCTTT
- TRBJ2-3 - TRBV5-1 CASSLANIASRGTDTQYF TGCGCCAGCAGCTTGGCCAATATAGCGTCACGCGGCACAGATACGCAGTATTTT
once TRBJ2-1 TRBD2 TRBV9 CASSVSGRGSYNEQFF TGTGCCAGCAGCGTTAGCGGGAGAGGCTCCTACAATGAGCAGTTCTTC
- TRBJ2-3 - TRBV2 CASSGSTGGGLSTDTQYF TGTGCCAGCAGCGGGAGTACAGGAGGGGGCCTTAGCACAGATACGCAGTATTTT
- TRBJ1-2 - TRBV29-1 CSVSGQASYTF TGCAGCGTCTCGGGACAAGCCTCCTACACCTTC
- TRBJ1-2 - TRBV5-1 CASSLDRGGYTF TGCGCCAGCAGCTTAGACCGGGGGGGCTACACCTTC
- TRBJ1-2 - TRBV6-5 CASSPAGRHYGYTF TGTGCCAGCAGCCCCGCGGGCCGTCACTATGGCTACACCTTC
- TRBJ1-1 - TRBV27 CASNVRGARNTEAFF TGTGCCAGCAATGTCCGGGGGGCAAGGAACACTGAAGCTTTCTTT
- TRBJ2-7 TRBD1 TRBV6-1 CASSVPRTGSNEQYF TGTGCCAGCAGTGTACCCCGGACAGGGAGCAACGAGCAGTACTTC
- TRBJ2-5 TRBD1 TRBV13 CASSLDRAETQYF TGTGCCAGCAGCCTCGACAGGGCAGAGACCCAGTACTTC
- TRBJ1-1 TRBD1 TRBV27 CASSNPQGGTTEAFF TGTGCCAGCAGTAATCCGCAGGGGGGAACCACTGAAGCTTTCTTT